One sample yielded the 16 T cell receptor beta chains listed below, sequenced in a study of TIL therapy for anti-PD-1-resistant metastatic lung cancer. This was the immunoSEQ v3 assay. Profiled with immunoSEQ multiplex PCR; TCRdb holds only in-frame clones, not every one. The sample has more than 25,000 clones; over 60% are singletons. The sample's time point: pre-treatment sample, taken before nivolumab and TIL therapy. Most excised metastases sampled were pleural nodules or supraclavicular lymph nodes. This specimen was tumor tissue, taken at baseline. Receptors originate from a person aged 25 to 80 with non-small cell lung cancer.

V is TRBV6-5 and J is TRBJ1-5, with D maybe TRBD1 (5 bases). The CDR3 covers 16 residues. Germline V gene data show CDR1 as MNHEY and CDR2 as SVGAGI. Trimming shortened V by 1 base and J by 0 bases, and 10 bases separated the two germline ends. CDR3 loop: CASSYFPGGSNQPQHF. CDR3 coding DNA: TGTGCCAGCAGTTACTTTCCCGGGGGTAGCAATCAGCCCCAGCATTTT.

The gene calls are TRBV7-3 and TRBJ1-3; D call uncertain. The germline V and J ends were trimmed by 0 bases and 0 bases, with 3 bases remaining between them. CDR3 size: 14 residues. Germline values: CDR1 SGHTA, CDR2 FQGTGA. CDR3 residues: CASSLTNSGNTIYF. In DNA form, the CDR3 reads TGTGCCAGCAGCTTAACAAACTCTGGAAACACCATATATTTT. Looking up the rest from reference TRBV7-3 and TRBJ1-3 gives the full variable domain: GAGVSQTPSNKVTEKGKYVELRCDPISGHTALYWYRQSLGQGPEFLIYFQGTGAADDSGLPNDRFFAVRPEGSVSTLKIQRTERGDSAVYLCASSLTNSGNTIYFGEGSWLTVV.

This chain uses TRBV2 with TRBJ2-5; TRBD2 is a possible D gene (5 bases). Per the germline V gene, CDR1 is SNHLY and CDR2 is FYNNEI. V was trimmed by 0 bases and J by 1 base, leaving 12 bases between them. This CDR3 region has 16 residues. DNA of the CDR3: TGTGCCAGCAGTGAAGCGCCGGGGATCCCCCAAGAGACCCAGTACTTC. Encoded protein: CASSEAPGIPQETQYF.

The CDR3 here is CASSLNREQYF. The CDR3 bases are TGCGCCAGCAGCTTGAATAGAGAGCAGTACTTC. The J gene is TRBJ2-7, the V gene TRBV5-1; no firm D call. This CDR3 is built from 11 residues. The germline CDR1 and CDR2 sequences are SGHRS and YFSETQ. The ends were cut back, 1 base at V and 7 bases at J, with 6 bases in the middle.

The gene calls are TRBV4-1 and TRBJ2-7; the D is unclear. This CDR3 contains 16 residues. The germline CDR1 and CDR2 sequences are MGHRA and YSYEKL. V was cut by 0 bases and J by 6 bases, with 18 bases left in between. The CDR3 nucleotides read TGCGCCAGCAGCCAAGATATACGACCCTGGGGTGGCGAGCAGTACTTC. Protein product: CASSQDIRPWGGEQYF.

The chain employs TRBV11-3 and TRBJ2-7; 11 positions agree with TRBD2. The junction had 6 bases not matched to a gene; V was cut back by 2 bases and J by 0 bases. From germline, CDR1 is SGHNT and CDR2 YENEEA. The CDR3 extends over 17 amino acids. CDR3 in amino acids: CASSLRLAGPLSYEQYF. The CDR3 DNA reads TGTGCCAGCAGCTTAAGACTAGCGGGGCCGCTCTCCTACGAGCAGTACTTC.

This chain uses TRBV19 with TRBJ1-5; D gene uncertain. The CDR3 totals 16 residues. The ends were cut back, 1 base at V and 5 bases at J, with 15 bases in the middle. Germline loops: CDR1 LNHDA, CDR2 SQIVND (reference sequence). CDR3 protein: CASSIALRAGYQPQHF. The CDR3, as DNA: TGTGCCAGTAGTATAGCCCTCCGGGCGGGGTATCAGCCCCAGCATTTT.

The rearrangement joins TRBV19 to TRBJ1-5; no reliable D call. The length of the CDR3 is 15 residues. CDR1 LNHDA and CDR2 SQIVND come from the germline V gene (reference sequence). V was shortened by 3 bases and J by 0 bases, with 9 bases between the two germline ends. The CDR3 loop is CASSMRGFSNQPQHF. CDR3 coding DNA: TGTGCCAGTAGTATGCGTGGGTTTAGCAATCAGCCCCAGCATTTT.

The rearrangement uses TRBV7-8 and TRBJ1-5; no firm D call. Trimming pared 3 bases from V and 6 bases from J, leaving 6 bases between. Germline CDR1 SGHVS, CDR2 FQNEAQ. The CDR3 extends over 12 amino acids. The CDR3 here is CASSFEGQPQHF. As DNA, the CDR3 is TGTGCCAGCAGCTTCGAGGGTCAGCCCCAGCATTTT.

The rearrangement links TRBV10-3 to TRBJ1-4, with 9 bases matching TRBD1. CDR3 length: 13 amino acids. Germline V lookup: CDR1 ENHRY, CDR2 SYGVKD. Trimming took 10 bases from V and 8 from J; bases not matched to a gene: 8. The CDR3 coding sequence is TGTGCCACTCGGGGACAGGGAAGCGAAAAACTGTTTTTT. This gives the protein CATRGQGSEKLFF.

The chain recombines TRBV4-1 with TRBJ2-3, with TRBD2 as a possible D gene (6 bases). The CDR3 has 17 amino acids. From germline, CDR1 is MGHRA and CDR2 YSYEKL. The V and J ends lost 0 bases and 2 bases respectively, with 15 bases between them. The CDR3 loop is CASSQDRGVGFTDTQYF. The CDR3 DNA is TGCGCCAGCAGCCAAGATCGCGGGGTTGGATTCACAGATACGCAGTATTTT.

This rearrangement joins TRBV12-5 to TRBJ1-5, with a tentative D call TRBD1 (5 bases). This CDR3 has 16 amino acids. Trimming shortened V by 1 base and J by 5 bases, and 15 bases separated the two germline ends. Germline V gives CDR1 LGHNT, CDR2 FRNRAP. CDR3 region: CASGLAGASRHQPQHF. The CDR3 bases are TGTGCTAGTGGTTTGGCCGGGGCCAGCAGGCATCAGCCCCAGCATTTT.

The chain is built from TRBV11-2 and TRBJ1-2; perhaps TRBD1 as D (5 bases). Germline CDR1 is SGHAT and CDR2 is FQNNGV. The ends were cut back, 0 bases at V and 7 bases at J, with 9 bases in the middle. The CDR3 sequence is 13 residues long. CDR3 DNA: TGTGCCAGCAGCTTAGACGGGGGTTTTGGCTACACCTTC. As protein: CASSLDGGFGYTF.

The chain carries TRBV5-1 and TRBJ2-2, with D perhaps matching TRBD1 (5 bases). V lost 0 bases, J lost 3 bases, and 6 bases lay in between. Germline V gives CDR1 SGHRS, CDR2 YFSETQ. The CDR3 has 14 residues. The CDR3 DNA reads TGCGCCAGCAGCTTGGGACAGTACACCGGGGAGCTGTTTTTT. Translated: CASSLGQYTGELFF. The complete variable domain, with remaining parts taken from reference TRBV5-1 and TRBJ2-2, reads KAGVTQTPRYLIKTRGQQVTLSCSPISGHRSVSWYQQTPGQGLQFLFEYFSETQRNKGNFPGRFSGRQFSNSRSEMNVSTLELGDSALYLCASSLGQYTGELFFGEGSRLTVL.

The chain combines TRBV13 with TRBJ2-1; D may match TRBD1 or TRBD2 (6 bases each). Deletions cut 1 base from V and 3 bases from J, with 16 bases between. CDR1 is PRHDT, CDR2 FYEKMQ, per germline (reference sequence). This CDR3 has 17 residues. CDR3: CASSLEAGGSYYNEQFF. For the CDR3, the DNA is TGTGCCAGCAGCTTAGAAGCCGGGGGCTCCTACTACAATGAGCAGTTCTTC.

The genes are TRBV19 and TRBJ1-1; perhaps TRBD1 as D (6 bases). The V gene lost 5 bases and the J gene lost 7 bases, with 29 bases spanning the gap. Germline CDR1 is LNHDA and CDR2 is SQIVND (reference sequence). CDR3 size: 18 residues. CDR3 coding DNA: TGTGCCAGTAGTTCCGGTAGGACCGCCGTTATCCAGGGGATTGAAGCTTTCTTT. Residues: CASSSGRTAVIQGIEAFF.